This T cell receptor (beta chain) was sequenced in a study of blood T cell repertoires in COVID-19. Authors' processing steps: Using reference gene primer amplification, nucleated cell counts were estimated. Sequencing was performed with immunoSEQ multiplex PCR; in TCRdb, only in-frame clones are kept and a portion is missing. V and J calls and clone size are copied from that table; D and trimming were computed from the DNA. The table shows fewer than 350,000 clones, with 70% to 90% occurring only once. This CDR3 is 14 amino acids long. Trimming removed 9 bases from V and 4 bases from J, with 16 bases in between. Germline V gives CDR1 SNHLY, CDR2 FYNNEI.

The material sequenced was peripheral blood. The source is a woman between 25 and 40 years old with COVID-19, enrolled during active disease. V usage is TRBV2 and J usage is TRBJ1-5; D may be TRBD1 (5 bases). CDR3 nucleotides: TGTGCCAGAGGGGAGGCCCTTTCTAATCAGCCCCAGCATTTT. Residues: CARGEALSNQPQHF.